The rows below give T cell receptor beta chains drawn from one sample of a study of T cell responses to AZD1222 COVID-19 vaccine. The method was immunoSEQ multiplex PCR; TCRdb's version includes in-frame clones alone and lacks a portion of them. The sample includes roughly 110,000 clones, around 90% seen only once; the top ten take around 4.4%. This sample comprised peripheral blood, obtained on day 0 of AZD1222 vaccination. These receptors all come from an adult in good health. Both conserved end residues are part of each CDR3. D genes are given only for firm matches. Expanded clones are given a class, and other clones once, few, many or no size at all.

NA TRBJ1-3 NA TRBV6-1 TGTGCCAGCAGTGAATCTAGGACAATCCCTGGAAACACCATATATTTT CASSESRTIPGNTIYF
TRBD1 TRBJ1-1 NA TRBV29-1 TGCAGCGACGACAGGGGGGCGGGCAGTGAAGCTTTCTTT CSDDRGAGSEAFF
TRBD1 TRBJ1-1 NA TRBV4-1 TGCGCCAGCAGCTACGACAGGGGCACTGAAGCTTTCTTT CASSYDRGTEAFF
NA TRBJ1-5 NA TRBV13 TGTGCCAGCAGTTCGAAGGGGACTAGTCAGCCCCAGCATTTT CASSSKGTSQPQHF
NA TRBJ1-1 NA TRBV28 TGTGCCAGCAGTAACGCGGGTCAGAACACTGAAGCTTTCTTT CASSNAGQNTEAFF
NA TRBJ1-1 NA TRBV30 TGTGCCTGGAGGGGCCGGTCGGGGGCGGACACTGAAGCTTTCTTT CAWRGRSGADTEAFF
NA TRBJ1-1 NA TRBV5-1 TGCGCCAGCAGTGTCCAGGGTAACACTGAAGCTTTCTTT CASSVQGNTEAFF
NA TRBJ1-6 NA TRBV6-5 TGTGCCAGCAGACCGCCGGGGGGGTTGTCACCCCTCCACTTT CASRPPGGLSPLHF
TRBD1 TRBJ1-2 NA TRBV6-1 TGTGCCAGCAGTGAAAAGGGGGCGTCTAACTATGGCTACACCTTC CASSEKGASNYGYTF
NA TRBJ1-2 NA TRBV14 TGTGCCAGCAGCGCTTTGGGACAACCGATTTATGGCTACACCTTC CASSALGQPIYGYTF
TRBD2 TRBJ2-5 once TRBV7-7 TGTGCCAGCAGCTCCCAAGGACTAGCGGGGGGGGAAGAGACCCAGTACTTC CASSSQGLAGGEETQYF
NA TRBJ1-6 NA TRBV15 TGTGCCACCAGCTTACGGTTGGACAATTCACCCCTCCACTTT CATSLRLDNSPLHF
NA TRBJ2-4 NA TRBV27 TGTGCCCGCAGTTTTCGGGGAGGGGGGGAAAACATTCAGTACTTC CARSFRGGGENIQYF
TRBD2 TRBJ2-7 NA TRBV27 TGTGCCAGCAGTCCAACTAGCGGGGGTTACGAGCAGTACTTC CASSPTSGGYEQYF
TRBD1 TRBJ1-1 NA TRBV3-1/TRBV3-2 TGTGCCAGCAGCCAAGATTCACAGGGGACCTTTTTCTTT CASSQDSQGTFFF
TRBD1 TRBJ1-6 NA TRBV27 TGTGCCAGCAGTTTAACGACAGGGTCCTATAATTCACCCCTCCACTTT CASSLTTGSYNSPLHF
NA TRBJ2-1 NA TRBV6-5 TGTGCCAGCAATAACCCGGGACTGGGAGTCAATGAGCAGTTCTTC CASNNPGLGVNEQFF
NA TRBJ2-5 NA TRBV5-8 TGTGCCAGCAGGTTGCTAGGCCAAGAGACCCAGTACTTC CASRLLGQETQYF
NA TRBJ2-7 NA TRBV18 TGTGCCAGCTCTCCCGGAAGGCTGAACGAGCAGTACTTC CASSPGRLNEQYF
NA TRBJ2-1 NA TRBV6-2/TRBV6-3 TGTGCCAGCAGTTACGACTCGTACAATGAGCAGTTCTTC CASSYDSYNEQFF
NA TRBJ2-2 few TRBV6-2/TRBV6-3 TGTGCCAGCAGCCCCCGGCAGGGTAGGGACACCGGGGAGCTGTTTTTT CASSPRQGRDTGELFF
TRBD2 TRBJ2-3 NA TRBV3-1/TRBV3-2 TGTGCCAGCAGCCCACTAGCGGGGGCCTCCACAGATACGCAGTATTTT CASSPLAGASTDTQYF
TRBD2 TRBJ2-3 NA TRBV19 TGTGCCAGTAGTAAATTAGCGGGGGGCCTGGCAGATACGCAGTATTTT CASSKLAGGLADTQYF
TRBD1 TRBJ1-1 NA TRBV19 TGTGCCACAAACAGGGGGAACACTGAAGCTTTCTTT CATNRGNTEAFF
NA TRBJ1-1 once TRBV2 TGTGCCAGCGGCTGGCAGAACTTGGGCACTGAAGCTTTCTTT CASGWQNLGTEAFF
TRBD2 TRBJ2-1 NA TRBV19 TGTGCCAGTAGTCCCCGGACTAGCGGGGTTTCCTACAATGAGCAGTTCTTC CASSPRTSGVSYNEQFF
NA TRBJ2-7 NA TRBV7-9 TGTGCCAGCAGCTCTGGTAACTACGAGCAGTACTTC CASSSGNYEQYF
NA TRBJ2-3 NA TRBV4-1 TGCGCCAGCAGCCTGCAGACCACAGATACGCAGTATTTT CASSLQTTDTQYF
NA TRBJ1-2 NA TRBV5-6 TGTGCCAGCAGCTTAGGTCGTCGCGGAGCTAACTATGGCTACACCTTC CASSLGRRGANYGYTF